Listed below are T cell receptor beta chains from one sample, sequenced in a study of OX40 agonist ivuxolimab in advanced cancers. Clones were read by immunoSEQ multiplex PCR, and TCRdb kept only the in-frame ones, dropping some. The table lists tens of thousands of clones, about 83% of them singletons. This specimen was CD4+ or CD8+ T cells sorted from blood, taken in a trial of the OX40 agonist ivuxolimab. These receptors came from an adult with an advanced solid tumor such as melanoma, head and neck, liver or kidney cancer. Each CDR3 is given with its conserved first and last residue. D genes are given only for firm matches. Some rows have no size entry. The others give once, few or many, or a class for an expanded clone.

size	V	D	J	CDR3	DNA
NA	TRBV5-1	TRBD2	TRBJ2-2	CASSLGAGGPATGELFF	TGCGCCAGCAGCTTGGGAGCGGGGGGGCCTGCCACCGGGGAGCTGTTTTTT
NA	TRBV20-1	NA	TRBJ1-5	CSATQGAPQHF	TGCAGTGCTACGCAAGGCGCTCCCCAGCATTTT
once	TRBV30	NA	TRBJ2-7	CAWSVSQASYEQYF	TGTGCCTGGAGTGTATCACAGGCCTCCTACGAGCAGTACTTC
NA	TRBV6-1	TRBD1	TRBJ1-5	CASSRDSGSNQPQHF	TGTGCCAGCAGTCGGGACAGCGGTAGCAATCAGCCCCAGCATTTT
NA	TRBV27	NA	TRBJ1-2	CASIQLGGLNYGYTF	TGTGCCAGCATCCAACTCGGGGGGTTGAACTATGGCTACACCTTC
NA	TRBV30	TRBD1	TRBJ1-1	CAWSPRDREAFF	TGTGCCTGGAGTCCTCGGGACAGGGAAGCTTTCTTT
NA	TRBV15	NA	TRBJ2-3	CATSRGHGQPDTQYF	TGTGCCACCAGCAGAGGCCATGGACAGCCAGATACGCAGTATTTT
NA	TRBV5-8	NA	TRBJ1-2	CASTTAKNSYYTF	TGTGCCAGCACGACAGCTAAGAATTCTTACTACACCTTC
NA	TRBV4-3	NA	TRBJ2-7	CASSQDLAGPVSYEQYF	TGCGCCAGCAGCCAAGATCTGGCAGGGCCTGTCTCCTACGAGCAGTACTTC
NA	TRBV6-6	TRBD1	TRBJ1-1	CASKNTGEAEAFF	TGTGCCAGCAAAAACACAGGGGAAGCTGAAGCTTTCTTT
few	TRBV19	NA	TRBJ1-1	CASSVGPEAFF	TGTGCCAGTAGTGTCGGCCCTGAAGCTTTCTTT
NA	TRBV5-1	NA	TRBJ1-4	CASTSGVDEKLFF	TGCGCCAGCACTTCAGGGGTGGATGAAAAACTGTTTTTT
few	TRBV7-2	NA	TRBJ1-1	CASSFRGRGATEAFF	TGTGCCAGCAGCTTCAGGGGAAGAGGTGCCACTGAAGCTTTCTTT
NA	TRBV6-5	NA	TRBJ2-6	CASSYSKKQANVLTF	TGTGCCAGCAGTTACTCGAAAAAACAGGCCAACGTCCTGACTTTC
NA	TRBV5-1	NA	TRBJ1-2	CASSLEAGLSGYTF	TGCGCCAGCAGCTTGGAGGCGGGGCTGAGTGGCTACACCTTC
NA	TRBV7-8	NA	TRBJ1-1	CASRPQGPWVAFF	TGTGCCAGCAGACCGCAGGGGCCCTGGGTGGCTTTCTTT
once	TRBV10-1	NA	TRBJ2-1	CASSGVGRGGYNEQFF	TGCGCCAGCAGCGGTGTTGGCAGGGGAGGGTACAATGAGCAGTTCTTC
NA	TRBV6-6	NA	TRBJ1-4	CATAGLANEKLFF	TGTGCCACCGCAGGGTTGGCTAATGAAAAACTGTTTTTT
NA	TRBV7-2	TRBD2	TRBJ2-5	CASSLSRGGRGETQYF	TGTGCCAGCAGCTTAAGTCGGGGGGGCAGGGGAGAGACCCAGTACTTC
NA	TRBV19	TRBD2	TRBJ2-1	CASSIGLAGANEQFF	TGTGCCAGTAGTATCGGACTAGCGGGGGCTAATGAGCAGTTCTTC
NA	TRBV19	NA	TRBJ2-2	CASRTGNTGELFF	TGTGCCAGTAGAACTGGGAACACCGGGGAGCTGTTTTTT
NA	TRBV18	NA	TRBJ1-1	CASSPAEIEAFF	TGTGCCAGCTCACCTGCGGAGATCGAAGCTTTCTTT